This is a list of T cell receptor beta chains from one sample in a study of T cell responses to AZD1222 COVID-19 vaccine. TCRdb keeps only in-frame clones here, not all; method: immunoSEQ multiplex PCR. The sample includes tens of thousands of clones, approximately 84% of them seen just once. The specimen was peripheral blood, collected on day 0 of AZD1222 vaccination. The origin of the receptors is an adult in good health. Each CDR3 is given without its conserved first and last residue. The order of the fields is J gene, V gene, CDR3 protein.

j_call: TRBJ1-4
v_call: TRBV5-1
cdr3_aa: ASSLYSNEKLF

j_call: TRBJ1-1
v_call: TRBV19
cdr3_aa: ASTRDRGTEAF

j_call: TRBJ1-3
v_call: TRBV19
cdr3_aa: ASSIMTGVSGNTIY

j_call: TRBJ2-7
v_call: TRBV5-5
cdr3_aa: ASSFRLAGEVEQY

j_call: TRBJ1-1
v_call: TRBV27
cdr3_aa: ASRNVQVMNTEAF

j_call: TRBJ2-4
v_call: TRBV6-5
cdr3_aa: ASAAPGGRHIQY

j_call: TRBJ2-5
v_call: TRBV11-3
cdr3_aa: ASSRGGPETQY

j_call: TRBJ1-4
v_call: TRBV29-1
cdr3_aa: SVVGGANNEKLF

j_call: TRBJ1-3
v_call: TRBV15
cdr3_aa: ATSRDLPGESGNTIY

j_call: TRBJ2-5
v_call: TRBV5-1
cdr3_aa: ATRWDAEQETQY

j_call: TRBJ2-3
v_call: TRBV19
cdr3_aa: ASSIGGSMDTQY

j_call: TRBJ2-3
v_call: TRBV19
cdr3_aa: ASSPIQRTDTQY

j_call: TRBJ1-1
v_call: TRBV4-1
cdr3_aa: ASSQVGQPQAF

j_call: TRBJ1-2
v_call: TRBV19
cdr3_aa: ASSMAGEGGYT

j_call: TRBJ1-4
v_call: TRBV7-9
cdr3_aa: ASSSGALGNEKLF

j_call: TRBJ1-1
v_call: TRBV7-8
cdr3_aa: ASSLWTEAF

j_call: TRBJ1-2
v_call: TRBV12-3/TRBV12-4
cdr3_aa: ASTAGHLGYT

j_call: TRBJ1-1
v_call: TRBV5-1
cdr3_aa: ASSLGQGKPLEAF

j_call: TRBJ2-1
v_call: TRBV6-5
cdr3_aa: ATWGVANNEQF

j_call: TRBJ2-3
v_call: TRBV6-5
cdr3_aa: ASSYAGGGTDTQY

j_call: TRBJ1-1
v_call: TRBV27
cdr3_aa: ASSLWKTGDTEAF

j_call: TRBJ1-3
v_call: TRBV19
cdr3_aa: ASSKFTPSGNTIY

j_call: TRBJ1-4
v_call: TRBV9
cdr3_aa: ASSTAGSRVGEKLF

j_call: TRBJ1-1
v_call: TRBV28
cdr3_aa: ASRSPGSSSF

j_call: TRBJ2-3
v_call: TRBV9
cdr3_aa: ASSPRTEGTDTQY

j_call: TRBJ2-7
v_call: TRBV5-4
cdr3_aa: ASSLGQPHTYEQY

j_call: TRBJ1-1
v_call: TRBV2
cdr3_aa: ASSSDRKAF

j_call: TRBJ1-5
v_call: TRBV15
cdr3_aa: ATSSGGGNQPQH

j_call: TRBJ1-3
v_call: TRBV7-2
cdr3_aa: ASSFTGFSSSGNTIY

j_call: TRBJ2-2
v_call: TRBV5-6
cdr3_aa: ASSELFGLTNTGELF

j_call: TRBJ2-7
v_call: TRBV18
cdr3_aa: ASSPPAVTYEQY

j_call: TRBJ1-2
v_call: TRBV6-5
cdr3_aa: ASGQSNYGYT

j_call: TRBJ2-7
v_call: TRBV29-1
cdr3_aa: SVELGEQY

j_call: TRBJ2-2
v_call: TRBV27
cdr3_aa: ASSLNYGELF

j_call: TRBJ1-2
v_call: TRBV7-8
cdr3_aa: ASSLGQIYGYT

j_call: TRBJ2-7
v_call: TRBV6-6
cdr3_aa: ASSSLYEQY

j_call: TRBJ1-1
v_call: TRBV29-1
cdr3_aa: SVDPSGNTEAF

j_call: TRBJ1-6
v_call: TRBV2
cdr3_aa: ASRFGGNNSPLH

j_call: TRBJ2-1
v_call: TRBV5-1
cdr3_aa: ASSLVVRGAEQF

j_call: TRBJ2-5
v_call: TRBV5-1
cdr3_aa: ASTSKRASGQETQY

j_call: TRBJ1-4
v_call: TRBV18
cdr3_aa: ASSAGQGNEKLF

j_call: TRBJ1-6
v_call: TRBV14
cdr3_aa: ASSPLLTDSPLH

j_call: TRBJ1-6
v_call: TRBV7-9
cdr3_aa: ASSLRNSPLH

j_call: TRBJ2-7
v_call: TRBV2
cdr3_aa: ASSVRTGSYEQY

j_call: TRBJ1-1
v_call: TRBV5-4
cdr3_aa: ASSSEPNTEAF

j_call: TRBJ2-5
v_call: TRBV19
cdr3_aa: ASGGGTGRETQY

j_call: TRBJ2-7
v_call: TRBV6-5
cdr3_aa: ASRRAGTGAHEQY

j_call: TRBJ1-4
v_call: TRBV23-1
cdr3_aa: ASSQFGRKGEKLF

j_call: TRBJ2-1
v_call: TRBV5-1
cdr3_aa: ASSETGTGDGNEQF

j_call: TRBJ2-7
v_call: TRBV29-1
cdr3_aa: SVEVGQGVGEQY

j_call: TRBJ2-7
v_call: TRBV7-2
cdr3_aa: ASSTTGHEQY

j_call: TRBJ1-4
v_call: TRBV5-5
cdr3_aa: ASSLFPGEKLF

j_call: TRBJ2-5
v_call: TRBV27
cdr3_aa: ASSFQLGEETQY

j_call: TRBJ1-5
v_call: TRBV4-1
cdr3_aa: ASSQGHSLNQPQH

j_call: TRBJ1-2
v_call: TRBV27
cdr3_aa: ASSGLQGIGVPNYGYT

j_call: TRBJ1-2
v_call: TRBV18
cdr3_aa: ASSPEPGEGNGYT

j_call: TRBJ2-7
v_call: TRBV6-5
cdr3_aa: ASSYSGRTTSYEQY

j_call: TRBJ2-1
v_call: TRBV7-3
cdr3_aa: ASSPTGGSDNEQF

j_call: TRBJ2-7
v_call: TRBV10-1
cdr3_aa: ASSEGGSYEQY